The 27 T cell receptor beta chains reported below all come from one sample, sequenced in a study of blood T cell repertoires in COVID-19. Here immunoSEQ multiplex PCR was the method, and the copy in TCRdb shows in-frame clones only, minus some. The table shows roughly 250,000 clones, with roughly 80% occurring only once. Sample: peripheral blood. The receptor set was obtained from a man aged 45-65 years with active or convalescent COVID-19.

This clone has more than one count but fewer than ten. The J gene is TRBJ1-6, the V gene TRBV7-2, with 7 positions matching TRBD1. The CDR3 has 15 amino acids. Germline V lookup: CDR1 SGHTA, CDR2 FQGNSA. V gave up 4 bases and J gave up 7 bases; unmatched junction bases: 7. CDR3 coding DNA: TGTGCCAGCAGCTCCCGGACAGGAAGAAATTCACCCCTCCACTTT. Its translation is CASSSRTGRNSPLHF.

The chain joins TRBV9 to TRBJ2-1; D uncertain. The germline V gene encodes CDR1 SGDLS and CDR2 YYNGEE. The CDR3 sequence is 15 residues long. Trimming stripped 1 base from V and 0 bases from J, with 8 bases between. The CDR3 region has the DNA TGTGCCAGCAGCGTAAGTCCTAGCTCCTACAATGAGCAGTTCTTC. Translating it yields CASSVSPSSYNEQFF.

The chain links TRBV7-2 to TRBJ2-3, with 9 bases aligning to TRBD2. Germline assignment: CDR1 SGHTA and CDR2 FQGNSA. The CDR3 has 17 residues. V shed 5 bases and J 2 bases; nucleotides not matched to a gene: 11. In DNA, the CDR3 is TGTGCCAGCAGCCCGCCTCCAGCGGGGGGTTACACAGATACGCAGTATTTT. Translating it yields CASSPPPAGGYTDTQYF.

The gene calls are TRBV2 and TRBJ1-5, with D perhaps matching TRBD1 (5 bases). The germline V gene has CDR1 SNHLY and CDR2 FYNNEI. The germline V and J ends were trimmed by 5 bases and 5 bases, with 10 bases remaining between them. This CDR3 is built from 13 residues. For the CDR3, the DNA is TGTGCCAGCAGTTGGGACTCCTATCAGCCCCAGCATTTT. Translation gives CASSWDSYQPQHF.

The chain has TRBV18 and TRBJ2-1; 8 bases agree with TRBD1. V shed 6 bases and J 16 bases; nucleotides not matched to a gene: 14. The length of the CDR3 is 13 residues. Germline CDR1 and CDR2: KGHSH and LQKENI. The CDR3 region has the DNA TGTGCCAGCTCTCCGACAGGGGACAATATATTATTCTTC. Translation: CASSPTGDNILFF.

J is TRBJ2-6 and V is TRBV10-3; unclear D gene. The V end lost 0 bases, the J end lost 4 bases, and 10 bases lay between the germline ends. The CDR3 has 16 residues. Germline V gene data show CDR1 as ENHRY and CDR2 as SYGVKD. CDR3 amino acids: CAISESGFRGANVLTF. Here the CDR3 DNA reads TGTGCCATCAGTGAGTCTGGGTTCAGGGGGGCCAACGTCCTGACTTTC.

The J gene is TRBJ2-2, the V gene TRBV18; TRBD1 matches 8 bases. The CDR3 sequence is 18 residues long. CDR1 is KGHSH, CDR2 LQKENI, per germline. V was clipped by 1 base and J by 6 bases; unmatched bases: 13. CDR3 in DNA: TGTGCCAGCTCACCACGGGTCCAGGCAGGGGGCAACTCCGGGGAGCTGTTTTTT. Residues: CASSPRVQAGGNSGELFF.

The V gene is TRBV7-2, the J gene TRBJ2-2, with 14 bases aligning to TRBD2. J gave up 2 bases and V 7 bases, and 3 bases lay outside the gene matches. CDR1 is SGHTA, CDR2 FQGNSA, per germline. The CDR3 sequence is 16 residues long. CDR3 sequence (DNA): TGTGCCAGCAAGGGACTAGCGGGGGACAACACCGGGGAGCTGTTTTTT. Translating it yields CASKGLAGDNTGELFF.

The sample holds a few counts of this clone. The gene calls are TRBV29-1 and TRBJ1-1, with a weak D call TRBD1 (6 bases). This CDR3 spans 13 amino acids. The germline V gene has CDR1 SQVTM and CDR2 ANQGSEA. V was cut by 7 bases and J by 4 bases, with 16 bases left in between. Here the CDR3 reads CSARQAVSTEAFF. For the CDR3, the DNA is TGCAGCGCGCGACAGGCGGTGAGCACTGAAGCTTTCTTT.

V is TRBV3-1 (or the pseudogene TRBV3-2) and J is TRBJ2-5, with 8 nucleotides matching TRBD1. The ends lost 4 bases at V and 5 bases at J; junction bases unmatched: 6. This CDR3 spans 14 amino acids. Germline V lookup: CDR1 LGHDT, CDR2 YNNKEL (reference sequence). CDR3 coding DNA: TGTGCCAGCAGCCTACGGACAGGGTACGAGACCCAGTACTTC. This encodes CASSLRTGYETQYF.

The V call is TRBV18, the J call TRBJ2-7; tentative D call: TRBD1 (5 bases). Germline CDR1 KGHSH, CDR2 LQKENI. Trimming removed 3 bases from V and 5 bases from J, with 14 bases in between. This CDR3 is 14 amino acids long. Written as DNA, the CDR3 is TGTGCCAGCTCACCCTCGGCAGGGTCCAACGAGCAGTACTTC. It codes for CASSPSAGSNEQYF.

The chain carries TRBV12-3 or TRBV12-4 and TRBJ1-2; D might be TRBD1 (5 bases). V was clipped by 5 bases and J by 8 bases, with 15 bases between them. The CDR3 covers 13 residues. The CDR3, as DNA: TGTGCCAGCAGTCGAGTCTGGGGCTACGGCTACACCTTC. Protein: CASSRVWGYGYTF.

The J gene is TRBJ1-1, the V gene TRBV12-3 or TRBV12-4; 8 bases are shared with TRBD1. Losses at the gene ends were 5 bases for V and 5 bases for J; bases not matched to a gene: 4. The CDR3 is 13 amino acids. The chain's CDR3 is CASSQGAWTEAFF. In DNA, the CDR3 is TGTGCCAGCAGTCAGGGGGCTTGGACTGAAGCTTTCTTT.

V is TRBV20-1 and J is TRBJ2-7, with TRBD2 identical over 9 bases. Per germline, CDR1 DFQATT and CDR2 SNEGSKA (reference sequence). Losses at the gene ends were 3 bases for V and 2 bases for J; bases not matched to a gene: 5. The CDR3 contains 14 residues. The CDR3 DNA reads TGCAGTGCTAGTTCTAGCGGGGAAACCTACGAGCAGTACTTC. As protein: CSASSSGETYEQYF.

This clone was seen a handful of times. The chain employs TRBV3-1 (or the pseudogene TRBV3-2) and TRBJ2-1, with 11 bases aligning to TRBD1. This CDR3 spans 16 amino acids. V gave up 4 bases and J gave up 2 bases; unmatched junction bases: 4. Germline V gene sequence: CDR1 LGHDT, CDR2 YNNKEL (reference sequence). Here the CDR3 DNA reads TGTGCCAGCAGCCTCTCGGACAGGGGGCCCTACAATGAGCAGTTCTTC. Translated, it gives CASSLSDRGPYNEQFF.

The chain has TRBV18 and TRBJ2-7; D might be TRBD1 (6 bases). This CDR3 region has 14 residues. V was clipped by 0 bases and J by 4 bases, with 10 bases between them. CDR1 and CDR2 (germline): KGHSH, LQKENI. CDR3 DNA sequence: TGTGCCAGCTCACCACCGGGGGCTCAATACGAGCAGTACTTC. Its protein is CASSPPGAQYEQYF.

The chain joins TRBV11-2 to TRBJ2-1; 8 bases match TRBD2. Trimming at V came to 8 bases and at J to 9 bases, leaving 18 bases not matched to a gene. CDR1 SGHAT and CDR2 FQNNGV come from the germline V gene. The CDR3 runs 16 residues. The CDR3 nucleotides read TGTGCCAGCGGAACTAGCGGCTTAGGGGCCCTTGGTGAGCAGTTCTTC. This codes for CASGTSGLGALGEQFF.

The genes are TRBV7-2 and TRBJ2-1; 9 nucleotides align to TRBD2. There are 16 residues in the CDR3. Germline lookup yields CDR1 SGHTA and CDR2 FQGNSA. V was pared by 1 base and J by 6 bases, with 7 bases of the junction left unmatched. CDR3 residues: CASSLGGRGGANEQFF. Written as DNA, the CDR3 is TGTGCCAGCAGCTTAGGAGGGCGGGGGGGCGCCAATGAGCAGTTCTTC.

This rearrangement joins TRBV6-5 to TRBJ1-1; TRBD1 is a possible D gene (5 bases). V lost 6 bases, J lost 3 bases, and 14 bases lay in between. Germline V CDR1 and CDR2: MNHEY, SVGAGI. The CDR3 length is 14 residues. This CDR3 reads CASRGVSRDTEAFF. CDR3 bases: TGTGCCAGCAGAGGGGTTTCAAGGGACACTGAAGCTTTCTTT.

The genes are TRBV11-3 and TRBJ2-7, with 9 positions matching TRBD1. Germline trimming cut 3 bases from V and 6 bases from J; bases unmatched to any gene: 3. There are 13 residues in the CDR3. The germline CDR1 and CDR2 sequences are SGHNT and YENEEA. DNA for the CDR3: TGTGCCAGCAGCTTCACAGGGGGCGGCGAGCAGTACTTC. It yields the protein CASSFTGGGEQYF.

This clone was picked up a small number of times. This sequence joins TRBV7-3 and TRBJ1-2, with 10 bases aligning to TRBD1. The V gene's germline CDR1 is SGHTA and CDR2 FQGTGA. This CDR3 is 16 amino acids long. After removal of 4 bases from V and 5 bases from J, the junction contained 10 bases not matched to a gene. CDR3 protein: CASSSTGTGDLYGYTF. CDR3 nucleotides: TGTGCCAGCAGCTCTACCGGGACAGGGGACTTATATGGCTACACCTTC. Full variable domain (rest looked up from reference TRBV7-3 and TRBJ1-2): GAGVSQTPSNKVTEKGKYVELRCDPISGHTALYWYRQSLGQGPEFLIYFQGTGAADDSGLPNDRFFAVRPEGSVSTLKIQRTERGDSAVYLCASSSTGTGDLYGYTFGSGTRLTVV.

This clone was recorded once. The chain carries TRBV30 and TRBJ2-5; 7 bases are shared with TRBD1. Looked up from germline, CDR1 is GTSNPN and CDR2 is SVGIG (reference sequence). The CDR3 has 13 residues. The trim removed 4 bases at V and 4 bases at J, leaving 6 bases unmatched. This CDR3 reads CAWIGQVGETQYF. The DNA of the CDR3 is TGTGCCTGGATTGGACAGGTTGGAGAGACCCAGTACTTC.

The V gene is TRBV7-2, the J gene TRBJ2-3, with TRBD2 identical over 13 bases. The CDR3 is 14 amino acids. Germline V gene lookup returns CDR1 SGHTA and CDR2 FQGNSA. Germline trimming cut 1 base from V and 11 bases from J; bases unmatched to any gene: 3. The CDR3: CASSLGTSGGWQYF. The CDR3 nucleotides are TGTGCCAGCAGCTTAGGGACTAGCGGGGGTTGGCAGTATTTT. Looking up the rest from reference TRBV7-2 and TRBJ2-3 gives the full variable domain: GAGVSQSPSNKVTEKGKDVELRCDPISGHTALYWYRQSLGQGLEFLIYFQGNSAPDKSGLPSDRFSAERTGGSVSTLTIQRTQQEDSAVYLCASSLGTSGGWQYFGPGTRLTVL.

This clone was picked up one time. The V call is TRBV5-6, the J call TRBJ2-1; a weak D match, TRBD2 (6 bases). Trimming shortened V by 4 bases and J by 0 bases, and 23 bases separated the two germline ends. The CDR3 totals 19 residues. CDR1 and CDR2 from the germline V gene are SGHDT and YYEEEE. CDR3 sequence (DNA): TGTGCCAGCAGCCCCCTTCCCCCCTCTAGCGCGAGCTCCTACAATGAGCAGTTCTTC. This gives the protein CASSPLPPSSASSYNEQFF.

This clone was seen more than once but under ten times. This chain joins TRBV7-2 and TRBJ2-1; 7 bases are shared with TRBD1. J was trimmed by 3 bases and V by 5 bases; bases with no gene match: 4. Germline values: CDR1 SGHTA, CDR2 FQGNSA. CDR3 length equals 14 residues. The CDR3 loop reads CASSPTGHYNEQFF. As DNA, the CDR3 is TGTGCCAGCAGCCCGACAGGGCACTACAATGAGCAGTTCTTC. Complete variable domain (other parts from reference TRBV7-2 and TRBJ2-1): GAGVSQSPSNKVTEKGKDVELRCDPISGHTALYWYRQSLGQGLEFLIYFQGNSAPDKSGLPSDRFSAERTGGSVSTLTIQRTQQEDSAVYLCASSPTGHYNEQFFGPGTRLTVL.

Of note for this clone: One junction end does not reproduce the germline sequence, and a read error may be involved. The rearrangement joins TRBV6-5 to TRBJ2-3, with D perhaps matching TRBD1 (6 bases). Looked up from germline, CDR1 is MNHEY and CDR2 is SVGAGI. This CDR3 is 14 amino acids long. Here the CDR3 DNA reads TGTGCCAGCAGTTATGGGGGCCGCACGGATACGCAGTATTTT. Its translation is CASSYGGRTDTQYF.

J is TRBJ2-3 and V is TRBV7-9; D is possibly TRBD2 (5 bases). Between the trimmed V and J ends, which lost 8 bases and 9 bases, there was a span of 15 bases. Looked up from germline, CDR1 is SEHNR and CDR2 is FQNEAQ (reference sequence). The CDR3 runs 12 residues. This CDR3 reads CASEGGARTQYF. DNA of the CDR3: TGTGCCAGCGAGGGCGGCGCAAGGACGCAGTATTTT.